These 32 T cell receptor beta chains came from one sample sequenced in a study of cytomegalovirus exposure and HLA in healthy donors. It was with 60 Vbeta and 13 Jbeta primers that the PCR ran. Data came from immunoSEQ multiplex PCR; TCRdb stores just in-frame clones and leaves some out. Here the sample spans about 96,000 clones, approximately 72% being singletons. Material: PBMCs. These receptors were taken from a female donor in good health and CMV-seropositive.

V and J are TRBV6-1 and TRBJ1-1, with D maybe TRBD1 (6 bases). This CDR3 region has 13 residues. Germline CDR1 MNHNS, CDR2 SASEGT. V was clipped by 4 bases and J by 4 bases, with 10 bases between them. This CDR3 reads CASSVSRGTEAFF. CDR3 nucleotides: TGTGCCAGCAGTGTTTCCAGGGGCACTGAAGCTTTCTTT.

The rearrangement uses TRBV7-2 and TRBJ1-2; weak D call: TRBD1 (5 bases). The CDR3 totals 14 residues. The V gene lost 2 bases and the J gene lost 7 bases, with 14 bases spanning the gap. Germline CDR1 reads SGHTA; CDR2 reads FQGNSA. The CDR3 loop reads CASSLFAQGRGYTF. CDR3 sequence (DNA): TGTGCCAGCAGCTTATTCGCGCAGGGCCGTGGCTACACCTTC. Full variable domain (outside the CDR3, taken from reference TRBV7-2 and TRBJ1-2): GAGVSQSPSNKVTEKGKDVELRCDPISGHTALYWYRQSLGQGLEFLIYFQGNSAPDKSGLPSDRFSAERTGGSVSTLTIQRTQQEDSAVYLCASSLFAQGRGYTFGSGTRLTVV.

The CDR3, as DNA: TGTGCCAGCAGTGGCCGGGACAGGGGGACTCAGCCCCAGCATTTT. This codes for CASSGRDRGTQPQHF. The chain has TRBV6-5 and TRBJ1-5; 11 nucleotides agree with TRBD1. V lost 5 bases, J lost 6 bases, and 6 bases stayed unmatched. Germline V lookup: CDR1 MNHEY, CDR2 SVGAGI. CDR3 length: 15 amino acids.

This sequence joins TRBV5-1 and TRBJ2-5; 9 bases match TRBD2. V was pared by 3 bases and J by 5 bases, with 11 bases of the junction left unmatched. The CDR3 extends over 16 amino acids. CDR1 is SGHRS and CDR2 is YFSETQ in the germline V gene. CDR3 protein: CASSWSASGIGETQYF. DNA for the CDR3: TGCGCCAGCAGCTGGTCCGCTAGCGGGATTGGTGAGACCCAGTACTTC.

This clone was counted only a few times. This sequence joins TRBV10-3 and TRBJ1-5, with D hard to call. In germline, CDR1 is ENHRY, CDR2 SYGVKD. CDR3 size: 14 residues. Trimming shortened V by 10 bases and J by 0 bases, and 13 bases separated the two germline ends. The CDR3 nucleotides are TGTGCCAGTAAGGAACGGGATAGCAATCAGCCCCAGCATTTT. This gives the protein CASKERDSNQPQHF.

This chain connects TRBV7-9 to TRBJ2-5, with 7 bases matching TRBD1. CDR3 length equals 15 residues. The V gene end was trimmed by 3 bases and the J gene end by 2 bases; junction bases not matched to a gene: 6. CDR1 is SEHNR, CDR2 FQNEAQ, per germline (reference sequence). CDR3 residues: CASSFRGQLQETQYF. The CDR3 coding sequence is TGTGCCAGCAGCTTTAGGGGGCAACTGCAAGAGACCCAGTACTTC.

The rearrangement uses TRBV30 and TRBJ1-2; 9 bases match TRBD1. The length of the CDR3 is 14 residues. Trimming at V came to 2 bases and at J to 7 bases, leaving 8 bases not matched to a gene. Germline V gives CDR1 GTSNPN, CDR2 SVGIG (reference sequence). The CDR3 reads CAWSLSGTGSGYTF. CDR3 in DNA: TGTGCCTGGAGTTTATCCGGGACAGGGTCTGGCTACACCTTC. Together with reference TRBV30 and TRBJ1-2, the CDR3 gives the full variable domain: SQTIHQWPATLVQPVGSPLSLECTVEGTSNPNLYWYRQAAGRGLQLLFYSVGIGQISSEVPQNLSASRPQDRQFILSSKKLLLSDSGFYLCAWSLSGTGSGYTFGSGTRLTVV.

V and J are TRBV19 and TRBJ1-4; a weak D match, TRBD1 (5 bases). Per the germline V gene, CDR1 is LNHDA and CDR2 is SQIVND (reference sequence). This CDR3 comprises 14 residues. V was clipped by 5 bases and J by 7 bases, with 14 bases between them. For the CDR3, the DNA is TGTGCCAGTAGTTCAGGAGGGAGGGGTGAAAAACTGTTTTTT. It codes for CASSSGGRGEKLFF. Full variable domain (outside the CDR3, taken from reference TRBV19 and TRBJ1-4): DGGITQSPKYLFRKEGQNVTLSCEQNLNHDAMYWYRQDPGQGLRLIYYSQIVNDFQKGDIAEGYSVSREKKESFPLTVTSAQKNPTAFYLCASSSGGRGEKLFFGSGTQLSVL.

The chain uses TRBV4-2 and TRBJ2-7; the D gene is possibly TRBD1 (5 bases). CDR1 LGHNA and CDR2 YNFKEQ come from the germline V gene. Trimming pared 3 bases from V and 3 bases from J, leaving 15 bases between. This CDR3 contains 15 residues. CDR3 protein: CASSQTEGDLYEQYF. The CDR3 nucleotides read TGTGCCAGCAGCCAGACGGAAGGGGATCTCTACGAGCAGTACTTC.

J is TRBJ1-2 and V is TRBV4-3, with a weak D call TRBD1 (5 bases). Germline V lookup: CDR1 LGHNA, CDR2 YSLEER. The CDR3 runs to 15 residues. The germline V and J ends were trimmed by 4 bases and 4 bases, with 16 bases remaining between them. The CDR3 region is CASSPGPGRGYGYTF. The CDR3 nucleotides are TGCGCCAGCAGCCCAGGCCCGGGGCGGGGCTATGGCTACACCTTC.

This rearrangement joins TRBV6-1 to TRBJ1-4, with a weak D call TRBD1 (5 bases). Germline V gene sequence: CDR1 MNHNS, CDR2 SASEGT. The CDR3 runs 14 residues. The V end was cut by 6 bases, the J end by 7 bases, with 15 bases between. The CDR3 is CASRGDLGGEKLFF. DNA of the CDR3: TGTGCCAGCAGAGGGGATCTGGGGGGTGAAAAACTGTTTTTT.

This chain joins TRBV11-2 and TRBJ1-3, with D tentatively TRBD1 (6 bases). Germline CDR1 is SGHAT and CDR2 is FQNNGV. This CDR3 region has 14 residues. The V end lost 5 bases, the J end lost 1 base, and 9 bases lay between the germline ends. The CDR3 DNA reads TGTGCCAGCAGCCCCGGACAGTCTGGAAACACCATATATTTT. It codes for CASSPGQSGNTIYF.

The V gene is TRBV9, the J gene TRBJ2-7; D remains unclear. The V end was cut by 0 bases, the J end by 0 bases, with 13 bases between. Germline CDR1 and CDR2: SGDLS and YYNGEE. This CDR3 contains 16 residues. Here the CDR3 reads CASSVGPQVSSYEQYF. In DNA, the CDR3 is TGTGCCAGCAGCGTAGGCCCTCAGGTGAGCTCCTACGAGCAGTACTTC.

This clone was seen more than once but under ten times. The chain combines TRBV9 with TRBJ2-7, with D possibly being TRBD2 (5 bases). Germline CDR1 is SGDLS and CDR2 is YYNGEE. The CDR3 is 14 amino acids. V shed 0 bases and J shed 0 bases, with 7 bases lying between them. The CDR3 DNA sequence: TGTGCCAGCAGCGTAGGGGAGAGCTCCTACGAGCAGTACTTC. It yields the protein CASSVGESSYEQYF.

This sequence joins TRBV7-2 and TRBJ2-3, with TRBD2 matching 9 bases. V shed 10 bases and J 4 bases; nucleotides not matched to a gene: 15. The germline V gene has CDR1 SGHTA and CDR2 FQGNSA. The CDR3 covers 16 residues. The CDR3 loop is CATVSGRGGRSDTQYF. The DNA for the CDR3 is TGTGCCACCGTCTCTGGGCGGGGGGGCCGATCAGATACGCAGTATTTT.

Concerning this clone: An end of the junction does not agree with germline; a read error may underlie this. The genes are TRBV29-1 and TRBJ2-5; no definite D call. The germline V gene encodes CDR1 SQVTM and CDR2 ANQGSEA. The CDR3 loop spans 14 amino acids. CDR3: CSVDLAAVQEAQYF. CDR3 nucleotides: TGCAGCGTTGATCTTGCGGCAGTCCAAGAGGCCCAGTACTTC.

This clone has only a few counts. The chain carries TRBV4-3 and TRBJ2-7; 16 nucleotides agree with TRBD2. Losses at the gene ends were 4 bases for V and 5 bases for J; bases not matched to a gene: 5. The CDR3 is 16 amino acids. Germline lookup yields CDR1 LGHNA and CDR2 YSLEER. The CDR3 region has the DNA TGCGCCAGCAGCCCTACAGGGACTAGCGGGAGGGACGAGCAGTACTTC. Residues: CASSPTGTSGRDEQYF.

The gene calls are TRBV5-1 and TRBJ2-2, with 9 bases that match TRBD2. Looked up from germline, CDR1 is SGHRS and CDR2 is YFSETQ. The CDR3 has 16 residues. The J segment lost 4 bases and the V segment lost 4 bases, leaving 8 bases of the junction unmatched. CDR3 nucleotide sequence: TGCGCCAGCAGCCGGTTTAGCGGGGGAGCCACCGGGGAGCTGTTTTTT. Protein product: CASSRFSGGATGELFF.

J is TRBJ1-2 and V is TRBV25-1, with a weak D call TRBD1 (6 bases). CDR3 length: 14 residues. Deletions cut 3 bases from V and 6 bases from J, with 14 bases between. Germline CDR1 is MGHDK and CDR2 is SYGVNS. CDR3: CASSDPGTRNGYTF. CDR3 nucleotide sequence: TGTGCCAGCAGTGACCCCGGGACACGAAATGGCTACACCTTC.

This chain links TRBV28 with TRBJ1-2; D is uncertain. Trimming cost V 5 bases and J 1 base, with 8 bases left between them. CDR1 is MDHEN and CDR2 is SYDVKM in the germline V gene. The CDR3 loop spans 13 amino acids. As DNA, the CDR3 is TGTGCCAGCAGTGTCGAGGGTAACTATGGCTACACCTTC. It is translated as CASSVEGNYGYTF.

This clone was counted a few times. Other DNA sequences within the sample encode an identical CDR3. The rearrangement links TRBV4-1 to TRBJ2-7, with 12 bases fitting TRBD1. Trimming took 3 bases from V and 4 from J; bases not matched to a gene: 1. This CDR3 has 14 residues. Germline CDR1 reads MGHRA; CDR2 reads YSYEKL. CDR3 nucleotide sequence: TGCGCCAGCAGCCAGGGACAGGGGGCGTACGAGCAGTACTTC. Amino acid sequence: CASSQGQGAYEQYF.

The chain couples TRBV6-5 to TRBJ1-2; tentative D call: TRBD1 (6 bases). The V end lost 0 bases, the J end lost 2 bases, and 13 bases lay between the germline ends. From germline, CDR1 is MNHEY and CDR2 SVGAGI. The CDR3 contains 16 residues. The CDR3 region is CASSYSWTASNYGYTF. DNA for the CDR3: TGTGCCAGCAGTTACTCTTGGACAGCGAGCAACTATGGCTACACCTTC.

This clone was seen once. The rearrangement links TRBV5-1 to TRBJ2-7; TRBD2 aligns across 8 bases. V dropped 9 bases and J dropped 3; count of bases not matched to a gene: 8. This CDR3 is built from 13 residues. The V gene's germline CDR1 is SGHRS and CDR2 YFSETQ. CDR3 loop: CATRTSPSYEQYF. CDR3 nucleotides: TGCGCCACCCGGACTAGCCCCAGCTACGAGCAGTACTTC.

The J gene is TRBJ2-2, the V gene TRBV7-2; 8 bases fit TRBD2. The junction had 8 bases not matched to a gene; V was cut back by 1 base and J by 7 bases. CDR1 and CDR2 from the germline V gene are SGHTA and FQGNSA. The CDR3 consists of 16 residues. The CDR3 reads CASSLESGGLGGELFF. In nucleotides, the CDR3 is TGTGCCAGCAGCTTAGAATCGGGGGGGCTGGGCGGGGAGCTGTTTTTT.

The chain recombines TRBV7-2 with TRBJ1-4, with D unresolved. The CDR3 sequence is 11 residues long. Between the trimmed V and J ends, which lost 5 bases and 5 bases, there was a span of 3 bases. Germline CDR1 and CDR2: SGHTA and FQGNSA. CDR3 residues: CASSLNEKLFF. As DNA, the CDR3 is TGTGCCAGCAGCCTGAATGAAAAACTGTTTTTT.

The V call is TRBV4-2, the J call TRBJ2-7; D might be TRBD2 (6 bases). V was trimmed by 0 bases and J by 2 bases, leaving 17 bases between them. The CDR3 covers 17 residues. Germline CDR1 is LGHNA and CDR2 is YNFKEQ. In nucleotides, the CDR3 is TGTGCCAGCAGCCAAGATTACGTGGGAGGAGGCCCCTACGAGCAGTACTTC. Translating it yields CASSQDYVGGGPYEQYF.

The rearrangement joins TRBV7-2 to TRBJ1-5, with a weak D call TRBD1 (5 bases). The germline CDR1 and CDR2 sequences are SGHTA and FQGNSA. This CDR3 comprises 14 residues. V lost 1 base to trimming and J lost 7 bases, with 11 bases between them. In DNA, the CDR3 is TGTGCCAGCAGCTTAGACAGGTCCGGGCAGCCCCAGCATTTT. It yields the protein CASSLDRSGQPQHF. Full variable domain (outside the CDR3, taken from reference TRBV7-2 and TRBJ1-5): GAGVSQSPSNKVTEKGKDVELRCDPISGHTALYWYRQSLGQGLEFLIYFQGNSAPDKSGLPSDRFSAERTGGSVSTLTIQRTQQEDSAVYLCASSLDRSGQPQHFGDGTRLSIL.

This chain joins TRBV6-6 and TRBJ1-2; TRBD1 matches at 8 bases. The junction had 13 bases not matched to a gene; V was cut back by 2 bases and J by 11 bases. CDR3 length: 15 amino acids. Germline assignment: CDR1 MNHNY and CDR2 SVGAGI (reference sequence). CDR3 region: CASSYGGDRGDRYTF. The CDR3 DNA follows: TGTGCCAGCAGTTACGGGGGGGATCGCGGGGACAGGTACACCTTC.

The chain combines TRBV29-1 with TRBJ1-2, with 8 nucleotides matching TRBD1. Trimming took 2 bases from V and 8 from J; bases not matched to a gene: 13. The CDR3 sequence is 15 residues long. CDR1 and CDR2 (germline): SQVTM, ANQGSEA. CDR3 coding DNA: TGCAGCGTTGAAAACCCGGGACAGGCATCATTCGGCTACACCTTC. Its translation: CSVENPGQASFGYTF.

This clone was detected only a few times. The J gene is TRBJ1-3, the V gene TRBV4-3; 12 bases are a match to TRBD1. The junction had 4 bases not matched to a gene; V was cut back by 4 bases and J by 3 bases. Germline CDR1 reads LGHNA; CDR2 reads YSLEER. The CDR3 sequence is 16 residues long. The CDR3 DNA sequence: TGCGCCAGCAGCCTCGGGGACAGGGGGCTTGGAAACACCATATATTTT. It codes for CASSLGDRGLGNTIYF.

This clone has only a few counts. This sequence joins TRBV10-3 and TRBJ1-5, with D possibly TRBD1 on 6 matching bases. Germline CDR1 reads ENHRY; CDR2 reads SYGVKD. The CDR3 covers 13 residues. V was shortened by 0 bases and J by 11 bases, with 11 bases between the two germline ends. In nucleotides, the CDR3 is TGTGCCATCAGTGAGTCGGTCGAGGGGGCCCAGCATTTT. Amino acid sequence: CAISESVEGAQHF.

The chain uses TRBV5-6 and TRBJ1-5, with a tentative D call TRBD1 (6 bases). This CDR3 spans 14 amino acids. Trimming removed 5 bases at V and 9 bases at J, with 18 bases between. Per the germline V gene, CDR1 is SGHDT and CDR2 is YYEEEE. The CDR3 reads CASSSGTPPGPQHF. CDR3 in DNA: TGTGCCAGCAGTTCCGGGACACCCCCGGGGCCCCAGCATTTT.